The 21 T cell receptor beta chains below all came from one sample that was sequenced in a study of cytomegalovirus exposure and HLA in healthy donors. The PCR employed 60 Vbeta primers together with 13 Jbeta primers. Here immunoSEQ multiplex PCR was the method, and the copy in TCRdb shows in-frame clones only, minus some. The sample lists some 77,000 clones, 70% to 85% occurring once. Sequenced: PBMCs. Receptors originate from a woman aged 40-49 years in good health and CMV-seronegative.

This clone was seen only a few times. J is TRBJ2-7 and V is TRBV2; 13 bases match TRBD2. V dropped 11 bases and J dropped 5; count of bases not matched to a gene: 6. Germline V CDR1 and CDR2: SNHLY, FYNNEI. The CDR3 runs to 13 residues. The chain's CDR3 is CAGQGLAGNEQYF. The CDR3 DNA sequence: TGTGCCGGCCAGGGACTAGCGGGAAACGAGCAGTACTTC.

The chain is built from TRBV7-9 and TRBJ2-1, with D maybe TRBD2 (6 bases). The CDR3 runs 15 residues. Germline loops: CDR1 SEHNR, CDR2 FQNEAQ (reference sequence). V was pared by 3 bases and J by 3 bases, with 12 bases between. The CDR3 sequence is CASSLPRAGYNEQFF. DNA for the CDR3: TGTGCCAGCAGCTTGCCCCGAGCGGGCTACAATGAGCAGTTCTTC.

The chain carries TRBV6-1 and TRBJ2-7, with D possibly TRBD2 on 7 matching bases. Germline V gene data show CDR1 as MNHNS and CDR2 as SASEGT. The CDR3 length is 15 residues. The V gene lost 1 base and the J gene lost 4 bases, with 14 bases spanning the gap. This chain's CDR3 is CASSEEAGAGYEQYF. In DNA form, the CDR3 reads TGTGCCAGCAGTGAAGAGGCGGGGGCAGGTTACGAGCAGTACTTC.

This chain uses TRBV2 with TRBJ1-4; D gene ambiguous. V gave up 5 bases and J gave up 6 bases, with 4 bases separating them. The length of the CDR3 is 11 residues. Germline loops: CDR1 SNHLY, CDR2 FYNNEI. DNA for the CDR3: TGTGCCAGCAGTTCGGATGAAAAACTGTTTTTT. Its protein is CASSSDEKLFF.

The V and J genes are TRBV29-1 and TRBJ2-6; D gene ambiguous. The CDR3 runs to 13 residues. V was trimmed by 4 bases and J by 0 bases, leaving 4 bases between them. Germline V gene data show CDR1 as SQVTM and CDR2 as ANQGSEA. CDR3 sequence (DNA): TGCAGCGTTGCCGTCTCTGGGGCCAACGTCCTGACTTTC. This sequence encodes CSVAVSGANVLTF.

The V and J genes are TRBV5-1 and TRBJ1-1, with 7 bases lining up with TRBD1. This CDR3 has 13 amino acids. CDR1 SGHRS and CDR2 YFSETQ come from the germline V gene. The V and J ends lost 3 bases and 9 bases, in that order; junction bases with no gene match: 8. CDR3 in amino acids: CASSSGTALQAFF. CDR3 coding DNA: TGCGCCAGCAGCTCCGGGACAGCCTTACAAGCTTTCTTT.

The chain combines TRBV2 with TRBJ2-7, with D perhaps TRBD1 (6 bases). The V gene's germline CDR1 is SNHLY and CDR2 FYNNEI. Trimming took 2 bases from V and 3 from J, leaving 14 bases between them. The CDR3 extends over 15 amino acids. This CDR3 is CASSEPWTESYEQYF. Here the CDR3 DNA reads TGTGCCAGCAGTGAACCGTGGACAGAGAGCTACGAGCAGTACTTC.

J is TRBJ1-6 and V is TRBV7-6, with TRBD1 matching 7 bases. Looked up from germline, CDR1 is SGHVS and CDR2 is FNYEAQ. With V trimmed by 5 bases and J by 7 bases, 14 bases remained unmatched. This CDR3 has 17 residues. The CDR3 region is CASSPTTGFGGNSPLHF. The CDR3 nucleotides read TGTGCCAGCAGCCCAACGACAGGGTTCGGGGGAAATTCACCCCTCCACTTT.

Remarks on this clone: This sample also contains other DNA sequences that code for the same CDR3. The chain recombines TRBV14 with TRBJ1-1; no definite D call. The germline V and J ends were trimmed by 2 bases and 0 bases, with 4 bases remaining between them. This CDR3 has 13 residues. Germline CDR1 SGHDN, CDR2 FVKESK. CDR3: CASSQLVNTEAFF. The CDR3 DNA reads as TGTGCCAGCAGCCAACTTGTGAACACTGAAGCTTTCTTT. The entire variable domain, with the rest obtained from reference TRBV14 and TRBJ1-1, is as follows: EAGVTQFPSHSVIEKGQTVTLRCDPISGHDNLYWYRRVMGKEIKFLLHFVKESKQDESGMPNNRFLAERTGGTYSTLKVQPAELEDSGVYFCASSQLVNTEAFFGQGTRLTVV.

This clone has a single count. The V gene is TRBV14, the J gene TRBJ2-1, with D maybe TRBD1 (6 bases). The CDR3 is 13 amino acids. The V gene's germline CDR1 is SGHDN and CDR2 FVKESK. V gave up 6 bases and J gave up 8 bases, with 14 bases separating them. The CDR3 DNA sequence: TGTGCCAGCAGATTACAGGGAAGGTATGAGCAGTTCTTC. Its translation: CASRLQGRYEQFF.

The chain carries TRBV18 and TRBJ2-3; D is undetermined. This CDR3 comprises 15 residues. V shed 2 bases and J shed 1 base, with 10 bases lying between them. The germline CDR1 and CDR2 sequences are KGHSH and LQKENI. CDR3 in amino acids: CASSPNSKRTDTQYF. CDR3 nucleotides: TGTGCCAGCTCACCAAATAGCAAACGCACAGATACGCAGTATTTT.

V and J are TRBV28 and TRBJ1-6; no clear D. The germline CDR1 and CDR2 sequences are MDHEN and SYDVKM. The CDR3 totals 12 residues. Trimming removed 4 bases at V and 9 bases at J, with 7 bases between. The CDR3 DNA follows: TGTGCCAGCAGTTCTCCCCCTTCACCCCTCCACTTT. Its protein is CASSSPPSPLHF.

The genes are TRBV5-6 and TRBJ2-1, with 10 nucleotides matching TRBD2. V lost 2 bases, J lost 5 bases, and 4 bases stayed unmatched. The CDR3 extends over 15 amino acids. Germline CDR1 is SGHDT and CDR2 is YYEEEE. The CDR3 sequence: CASSLVLAGDNEQFF. The CDR3 DNA reads as TGTGCCAGCAGCTTAGTCCTAGCGGGGGACAATGAGCAGTTCTTC.

The CDR3 DNA reads as TGTGCCAGCAGCTTAGTCGCAGATCCCTATGGCTACACCTTC. Its translation is CASSLVADPYGYTF. The V call is TRBV7-9, the J call TRBJ1-2, with no clear D. Trimming stripped 1 base from V and 4 bases from J, with 10 bases between. The CDR3 length is 14 residues. CDR1 SEHNR and CDR2 FQNEAQ come from the germline V gene (reference sequence).

The chain employs TRBV2 and TRBJ2-3; 10 nucleotides agree with TRBD2. The V and J ends lost 7 bases and 2 bases, in that order; junction bases with no gene match: 6. The length of the CDR3 is 15 residues. Germline CDR1 reads SNHLY; CDR2 reads FYNNEI. In DNA form, the CDR3 reads TGTGCCAGCAACCCTAGCGGGGGTTTCACAGATACGCAGTATTTT. Encoded protein: CASNPSGGFTDTQYF.

The genes are TRBV5-4 and TRBJ2-7; 8 nucleotides align to TRBD1. The CDR3 is made up of 16 amino acids. Trimming at V came to 1 base and at J to 0 bases, leaving 6 bases not matched to a gene. Germline CDR1 reads SGHNT; CDR2 reads YYREEE (reference sequence). CDR3 sequence reads: CASSLRSGTGSYEQYF. The CDR3 DNA sequence: TGTGCCAGCAGCTTGCGATCCGGGACAGGCTCCTACGAGCAGTACTTC.

This chain links TRBV15 with TRBJ2-3, with 13 bases matching TRBD2. The germline V gene has CDR1 LNHNV and CDR2 YYDKDF (reference sequence). The CDR3 is made up of 16 amino acids. V lost 4 bases to trimming and J lost 5 bases; unmatched junction nucleotides: 6. The CDR3 loop reads CATSTGLAGVVDTQYF. The CDR3 DNA is TGTGCCACCAGCACTGGACTAGCGGGAGTTGTAGATACGCAGTATTTT.

The genes are TRBV5-6 and TRBJ1-2, with D possibly being TRBD1 (6 bases). CDR3 length equals 14 residues. Trimming left V 3 bases short and J 4 bases short, with 13 bases between. Germline CDR1 is SGHDT and CDR2 is YYEEEE. CDR3 coding DNA: TGTGCCAGCAGCTCCTCACAGGGCGGCTATGGCTACACCTTC. Its translation: CASSSSQGGYGYTF.

This clone was seen just once. This chain uses TRBV5-6 with TRBJ1-1; D ambiguous. Germline loops: CDR1 SGHDT, CDR2 YYEEEE. This CDR3 spans 18 amino acids. Trimming removed 1 base from V and 0 bases from J, with 19 bases in between. The CDR3: CASSLILAGLTLNTEAFF. The CDR3 coding sequence is TGTGCCAGCAGCTTGATCCTGGCAGGCCTAACTTTGAACACTGAAGCTTTCTTT.

This chain joins TRBV13 and TRBJ2-5; 13 bases are shared with TRBD2. CDR3 length: 17 amino acids. The ends lost 3 bases at V and 4 bases at J; junction bases unmatched: 8. The germline gives CDR1 PRHDT, CDR2 FYEKMQ (reference sequence). The CDR3 DNA reads as TGTGCCAGCAGCTTTGGGACTAGCGGGACCTTTGGAGAGACCCAGTACTTC. It codes for CASSFGTSGTFGETQYF.

The J gene is TRBJ2-7, the V gene TRBV4-1; TRBD1 aligns across 7 bases. V was clipped by 4 bases and J by 4 bases; unmatched bases: 4. The CDR3 sequence is 13 residues long. Germline-derived CDR1 and CDR2 are MGHRA and YSYEKL. The chain's CDR3 is CASSRRQGYEQYF. The CDR3 region has the DNA TGCGCCAGCAGCCGACGACAGGGTTACGAGCAGTACTTC.